This T cell receptor beta chain was obtained from a study of cytomegalovirus exposure and HLA in healthy donors. Study results and caveats: High specificity and sensitivity for cytomegalovirus status were reported for the classifier. Later analysis placed DRB1 highest and HLA-C lowest in TCR association rates, which differed by HLA locus.

Both 60 Vbeta primers and 13 Jbeta primers went into the PCR. Clones were sequenced by immunoSEQ multiplex PCR, and TCRdb holds only the in-frame ones, with some missing. Recorded here are about 84,000 clones; the top ten clones represent more than 0.45%. CDR1 and CDR2 from the germline V gene are SEHNR and FQNEAQ (reference sequence). The CDR3 totals 16 residues. The V end lost 0 bases, the J end lost 0 bases, and 9 bases lay between the germline ends. As to this clone: Its specificity is unknown.

The J gene is TRBJ2-1, the V gene TRBV7-9; unclear D gene. The sequence was obtained from a man aged 50 to 59 in good health and CMV-seronegative. Input material: PBMCs. CDR3 region: CASSLARLSSYNEQFF. Here the CDR3 DNA reads TGTGCCAGCAGCTTAGCCCGCCTGAGCTCCTACAATGAGCAGTTCTTC.